The rows below give T cell receptor beta chains drawn from one sample of a study of cytomegalovirus exposure and HLA in healthy donors. Clones were sequenced by immunoSEQ multiplex PCR, and TCRdb holds only the in-frame ones, with some missing. The sample lists under 200,000 clones, about 85% occurring once. Sequencing input: PBMCs. These receptors were collected from a male donor in good health and CMV-seropositive. The CDR3 runs from the conserved cysteine through the conserved F or W. A D gene is named only where the DNA matches it firmly. Rows give clone size only sometimes, using once, few, many, or a class for an expanded clone.

cdr3_nt cdr3_aa clone_size d_call j_call v_call
TGTGCCAGCACGACAGGGCGATTGGGCTACACCTTC CASTTGRLGYTF few TRBD1 TRBJ1-2 TRBV7-9
TGTGCCAGCAGTCTTCAAGGGGGCTCGGGCAATCAGCCCCAGCATTTT CASSLQGGSGNQPQHF . TRBD1 TRBJ1-5 TRBV6-6
TGTGCCAGCAGCCCCAGGACTAGCAGCCAAGAGACCCAGTACTTC CASSPRTSSQETQYF few TRBD2 TRBJ2-5 TRBV13
TGTGCCAGCAGCGTAGAAGGATCTAGCGGGGGGAACACCGGGGAGCTGTTTTTT CASSVEGSSGGNTGELFF . TRBD2 TRBJ2-2 TRBV9
TGTGCCAGTAGTAAAAGGGACAGGGAGGCGGCCGGCTACACCTTC CASSKRDREAAGYTF . TRBD1 TRBJ1-2 TRBV19
TGTGCCAGCAGTTTGCGAACTAGCGGGACTACCGGGGAGCTGTTTTTT CASSLRTSGTTGELFF . TRBD2 TRBJ2-2 TRBV27
TGTGCCAGCAGAGGGACAGGGGAAGGACAGCCCCAGCATTTT CASRGTGEGQPQHF . TRBD1 TRBJ1-5 TRBV6-6
TGTGCCTGGAGTCGTGGGGGCATGAACACTGAAGCTTTCTTT CAWSRGGMNTEAFF . . TRBJ1-1 TRBV30
TGTGCCAGCAGCTCCCAGACTAGCGGGAGTACCATGGGCAAAAACATTCAGTACTTC CASSSQTSGSTMGKNIQYF . TRBD2 TRBJ2-4 TRBV13
TGTGCCAGCAGCAAACCCGCCGGGACAGGGCAACATGGGGCCGGGGAGCTGTTTTTT CASSKPAGTGQHGAGELFF once TRBD1 TRBJ2-2 TRBV11-3
TGCAGCGTGAGACAGGGCGATTCAACTGAAGCTTTCTTT CSVRQGDSTEAFF . TRBD1 TRBJ1-1 TRBV29-1
TGTGCCAGTAGTACCCAAAGACTCGGGACAGGGGGCACGACTAATGAAAAACTGTTTTTT CASSTQRLGTGGTTNEKLFF . TRBD1 TRBJ1-4 TRBV19
TGTGCCACCAGCAGAGAGATTTGGGGAGCAGGGGCCAACGTCCTGACTTTC CATSREIWGAGANVLTF . . TRBJ2-6 TRBV15
TGCGCCAGCAGTGTAGGGACAGCGTCCTCCTACGAGCAGTACTTC CASSVGTASSYEQYF . TRBD1 TRBJ2-7 TRBV10-2
TGCGCCAGCAGCCTCATCTTAGGGACAGGGGGCAATGAGCAGTTCTTC CASSLILGTGGNEQFF . TRBD1 TRBJ2-1 TRBV5-1
TGTGCCAGCAGCTTAGCGTTCGGCTCTGGAAACACCATATATTTT CASSLAFGSGNTIYF . . TRBJ1-3 TRBV7-2
TGTGCCAGCAGTGTCGGGACTAGCGGGAAGACAGATACGCAGTATTTT CASSVGTSGKTDTQYF few TRBD2 TRBJ2-3 TRBV6-1